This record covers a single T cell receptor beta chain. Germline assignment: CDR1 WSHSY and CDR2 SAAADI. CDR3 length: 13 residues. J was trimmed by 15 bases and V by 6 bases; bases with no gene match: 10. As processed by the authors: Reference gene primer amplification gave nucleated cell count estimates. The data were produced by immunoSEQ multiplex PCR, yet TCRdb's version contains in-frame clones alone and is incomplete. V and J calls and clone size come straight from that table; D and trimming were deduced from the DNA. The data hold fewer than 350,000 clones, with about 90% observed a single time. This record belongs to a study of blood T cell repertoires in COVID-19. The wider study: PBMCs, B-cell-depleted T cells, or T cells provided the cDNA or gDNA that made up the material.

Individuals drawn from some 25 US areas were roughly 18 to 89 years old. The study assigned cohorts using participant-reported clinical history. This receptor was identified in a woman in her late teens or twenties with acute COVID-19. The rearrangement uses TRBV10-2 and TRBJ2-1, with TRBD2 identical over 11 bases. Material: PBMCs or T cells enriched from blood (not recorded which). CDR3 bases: TGCGCCAGCAGGACTAGCGGGATTGGGGATCCGTTCTTC. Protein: CASRTSGIGDPFF.